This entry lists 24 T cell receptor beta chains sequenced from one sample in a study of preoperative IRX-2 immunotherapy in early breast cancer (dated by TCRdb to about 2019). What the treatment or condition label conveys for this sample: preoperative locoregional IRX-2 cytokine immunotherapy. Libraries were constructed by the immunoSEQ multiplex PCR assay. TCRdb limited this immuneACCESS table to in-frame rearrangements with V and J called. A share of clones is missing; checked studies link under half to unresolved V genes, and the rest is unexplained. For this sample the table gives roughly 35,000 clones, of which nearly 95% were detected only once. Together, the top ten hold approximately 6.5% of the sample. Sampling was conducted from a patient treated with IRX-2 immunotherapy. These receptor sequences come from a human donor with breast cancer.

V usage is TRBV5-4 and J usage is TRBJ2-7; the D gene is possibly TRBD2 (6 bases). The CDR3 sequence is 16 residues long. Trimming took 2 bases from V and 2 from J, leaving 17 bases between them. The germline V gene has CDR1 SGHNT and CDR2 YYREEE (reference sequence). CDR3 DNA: TGTGCCAGCAGCTTACCGGGACTCACTGGGACCTACGAGCAGTACTTC. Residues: CASSLPGLTGTYEQYF.

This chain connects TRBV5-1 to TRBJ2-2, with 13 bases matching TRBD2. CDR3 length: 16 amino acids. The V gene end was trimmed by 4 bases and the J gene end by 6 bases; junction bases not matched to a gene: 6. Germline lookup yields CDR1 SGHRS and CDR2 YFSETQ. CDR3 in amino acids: CASSTGLAGVSGELFF. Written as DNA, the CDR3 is TGCGCCAGCAGCACAGGACTAGCGGGGGTGTCCGGGGAGCTGTTTTTT.

The CDR3 loop reads CASSQTGSAFF. In DNA form, the CDR3 reads TGTGCCAGCAGCCAGACAGGGAGCGCTTTCTTT. The genes are TRBV11-2 and TRBJ1-1; 7 bases match TRBD1. CDR3 length equals 11 residues. Germline V gene lookup returns CDR1 SGHAT and CDR2 FQNNGV. The V segment lost 5 bases and the J segment 11 bases; nucleotides outside the gene matches: 5.

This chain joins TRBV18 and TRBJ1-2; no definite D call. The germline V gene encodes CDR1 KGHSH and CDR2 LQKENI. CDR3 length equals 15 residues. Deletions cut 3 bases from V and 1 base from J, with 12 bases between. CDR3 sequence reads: CASSPNPEGNYGYTF. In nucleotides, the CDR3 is TGTGCCAGCTCACCTAACCCGGAGGGTAACTATGGCTACACCTTC.

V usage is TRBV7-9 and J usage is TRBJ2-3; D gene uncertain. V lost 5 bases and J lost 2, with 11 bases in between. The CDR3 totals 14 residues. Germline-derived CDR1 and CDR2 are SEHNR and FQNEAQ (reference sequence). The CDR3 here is CASSKLQFTDTQYF. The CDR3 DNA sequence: TGTGCCAGCAGCAAACTGCAGTTCACAGATACGCAGTATTTT.

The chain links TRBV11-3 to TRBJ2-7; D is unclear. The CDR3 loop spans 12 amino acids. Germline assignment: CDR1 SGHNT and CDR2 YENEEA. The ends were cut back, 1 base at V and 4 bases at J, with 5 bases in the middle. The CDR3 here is CASSLGRYEQYF. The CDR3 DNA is TGTGCCAGCAGCTTAGGGCGGTACGAGCAGTACTTC.

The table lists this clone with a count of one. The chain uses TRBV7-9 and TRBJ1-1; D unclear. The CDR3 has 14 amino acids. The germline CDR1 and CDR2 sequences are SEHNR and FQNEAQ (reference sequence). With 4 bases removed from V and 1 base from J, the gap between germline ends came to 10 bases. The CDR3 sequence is CASSSLKKNTEAFF. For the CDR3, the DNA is TGTGCCAGCAGCTCTCTAAAGAAGAACACTGAAGCTTTCTTT.

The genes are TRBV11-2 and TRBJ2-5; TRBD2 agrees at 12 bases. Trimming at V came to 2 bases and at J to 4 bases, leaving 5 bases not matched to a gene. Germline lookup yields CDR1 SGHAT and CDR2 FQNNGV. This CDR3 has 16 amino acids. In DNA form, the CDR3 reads TGTGCCAGCAGCTTACCATCGACTAGCGGGGGAGAGACCCAGTACTTC. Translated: CASSLPSTSGGETQYF.

This CDR3 is CSASSYEQYF. CDR3 DNA: TGCAGTGCTAGCTCCTACGAGCAGTACTTC. The chain carries TRBV20-1 and TRBJ2-7; D uncertain. CDR3 size: 10 residues. V lost 3 bases and J 0 bases, leaving 0 bases between the germline ends. From germline, CDR1 is DFQATT and CDR2 SNEGSKA (reference sequence).

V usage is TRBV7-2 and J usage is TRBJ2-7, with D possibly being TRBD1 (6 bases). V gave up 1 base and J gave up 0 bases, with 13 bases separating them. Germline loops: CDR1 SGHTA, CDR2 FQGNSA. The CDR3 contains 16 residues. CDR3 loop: CASSLVPGVYSYEQYF. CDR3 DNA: TGTGCCAGCAGCTTAGTCCCAGGGGTATACTCCTACGAGCAGTACTTC.

CDR3 region: CASSKQAGGPEDTQYF. In nucleotides, the CDR3 is TGTGCCAGCAGCAAGCAAGCGGGGGGGCCTGAGGATACGCAGTATTTT. The gene calls are TRBV7-9 and TRBJ2-3; 10 bases agree with TRBD2. V gave up 5 bases and J gave up 6 bases; unmatched junction bases: 11. Germline CDR1 is SEHNR and CDR2 is FQNEAQ (reference sequence). This CDR3 has 16 amino acids.

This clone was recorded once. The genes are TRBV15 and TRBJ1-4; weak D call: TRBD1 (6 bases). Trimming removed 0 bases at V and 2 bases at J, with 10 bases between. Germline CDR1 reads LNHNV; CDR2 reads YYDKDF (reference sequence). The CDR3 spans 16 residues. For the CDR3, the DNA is TGTGCCACCAGCAGAGACGCAGGGGCGACTAATGAAAAACTGTTTTTT. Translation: CATSRDAGATNEKLFF. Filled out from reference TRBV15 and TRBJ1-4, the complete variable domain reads DAMVIQNPRYQVTQFGKPVTLSCSQTLNHNVMYWYQQKSSQAPKLLFHYYDKDFNNEADTPDNFQSRRPNTSFCFLDIRSPGLGDTAMYLCATSRDAGATNEKLFFGSGTQLSVL.

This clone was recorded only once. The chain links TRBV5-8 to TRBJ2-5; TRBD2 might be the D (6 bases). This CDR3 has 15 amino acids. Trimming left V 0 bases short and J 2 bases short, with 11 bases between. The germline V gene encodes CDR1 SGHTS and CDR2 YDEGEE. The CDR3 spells CASSLGAGRQETQYF. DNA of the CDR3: TGTGCCAGCAGCTTGGGAGCAGGGAGGCAAGAGACCCAGTACTTC.

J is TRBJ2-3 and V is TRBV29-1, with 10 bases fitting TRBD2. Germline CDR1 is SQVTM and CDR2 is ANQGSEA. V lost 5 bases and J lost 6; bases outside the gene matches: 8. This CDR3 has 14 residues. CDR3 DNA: TGCAGCGTTTCTAGCGGGGGTGCAGGGGATACGCAGTATTTT. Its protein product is CSVSSGGAGDTQYF.

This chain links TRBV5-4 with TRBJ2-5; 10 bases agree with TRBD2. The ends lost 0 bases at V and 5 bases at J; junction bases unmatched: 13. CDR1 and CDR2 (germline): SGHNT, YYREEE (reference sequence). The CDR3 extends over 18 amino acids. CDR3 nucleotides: TGTGCCAGCAGCTTGGTCCCCCGGCTAGCGGGGGTATTGGAGACCCAGTACTTC. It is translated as CASSLVPRLAGVLETQYF.

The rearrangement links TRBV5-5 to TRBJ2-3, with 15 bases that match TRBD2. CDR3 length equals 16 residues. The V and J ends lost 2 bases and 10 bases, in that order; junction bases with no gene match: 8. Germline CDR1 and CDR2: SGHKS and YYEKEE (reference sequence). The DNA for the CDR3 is TGTGCCAGCAGCTTATACTGGACTAGCGGGGGGGCGGCGCAGTATTTT. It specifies CASSLYWTSGGAAQYF.

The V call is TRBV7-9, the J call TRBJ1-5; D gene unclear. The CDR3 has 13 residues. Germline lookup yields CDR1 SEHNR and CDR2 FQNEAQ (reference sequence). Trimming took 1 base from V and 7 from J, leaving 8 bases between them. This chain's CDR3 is CASSLEGRQPQHF. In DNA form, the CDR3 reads TGTGCCAGCAGCTTAGAAGGTAGACAGCCCCAGCATTTT. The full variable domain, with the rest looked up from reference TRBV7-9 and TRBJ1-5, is DTGVSQNPRHKITKRGQNVTFRCDPISEHNRLYWYRQTLGQGPEFLTYFQNEAQLEKSRLLSDRFSAERPKGSFSTLEIQRTEQGDSAMYLCASSLEGRQPQHFGDGTRLSIL.

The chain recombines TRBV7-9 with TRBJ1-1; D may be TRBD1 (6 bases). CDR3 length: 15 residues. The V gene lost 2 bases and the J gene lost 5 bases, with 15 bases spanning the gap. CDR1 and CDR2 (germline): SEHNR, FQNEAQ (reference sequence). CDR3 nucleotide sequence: TGTGCCAGCAGCTTACCAGGGGCCCAGGGGACTGAAGCTTTCTTT. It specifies CASSLPGAQGTEAFF.

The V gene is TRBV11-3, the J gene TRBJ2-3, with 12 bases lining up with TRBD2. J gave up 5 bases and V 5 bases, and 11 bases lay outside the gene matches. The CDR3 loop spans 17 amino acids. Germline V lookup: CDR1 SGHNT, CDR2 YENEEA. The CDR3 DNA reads TGTGCCAGCAGCCGTGCGGCACTAGCGGGGGGCCGAGATACGCAGTATTTT. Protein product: CASSRAALAGGRDTQYF.

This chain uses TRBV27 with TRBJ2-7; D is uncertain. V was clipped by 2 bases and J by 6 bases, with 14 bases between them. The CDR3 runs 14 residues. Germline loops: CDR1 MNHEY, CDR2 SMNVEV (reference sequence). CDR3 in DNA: TGTGCCAGCAGTTTAACTCCGACTGCAATCGAGCAGTACTTC. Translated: CASSLTPTAIEQYF.

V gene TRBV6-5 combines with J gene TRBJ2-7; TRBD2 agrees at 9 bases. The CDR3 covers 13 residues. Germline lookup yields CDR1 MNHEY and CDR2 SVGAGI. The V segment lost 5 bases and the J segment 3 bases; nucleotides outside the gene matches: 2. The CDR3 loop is CASSKREDYEQYF. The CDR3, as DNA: TGTGCCAGCAGTAAGCGGGAGGACTACGAGCAGTACTTC.

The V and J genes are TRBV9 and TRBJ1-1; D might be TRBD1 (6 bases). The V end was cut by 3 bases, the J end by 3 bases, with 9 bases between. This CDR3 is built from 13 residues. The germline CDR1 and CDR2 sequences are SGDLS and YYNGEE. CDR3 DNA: TGTGCCAGCAGCGCCACAGGGTACACTGAAGCTTTCTTT. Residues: CASSATGYTEAFF.

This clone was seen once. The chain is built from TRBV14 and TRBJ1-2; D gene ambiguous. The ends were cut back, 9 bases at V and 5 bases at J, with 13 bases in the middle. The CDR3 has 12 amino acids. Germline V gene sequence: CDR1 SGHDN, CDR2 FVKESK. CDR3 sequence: CARTHIVYGYTF. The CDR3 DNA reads TGTGCCAGAACCCACATAGTTTATGGCTACACCTTC.

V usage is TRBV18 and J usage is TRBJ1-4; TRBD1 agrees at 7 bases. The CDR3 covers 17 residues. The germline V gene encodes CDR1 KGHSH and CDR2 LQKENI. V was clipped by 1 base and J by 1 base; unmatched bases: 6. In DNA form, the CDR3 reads TGTGCCAGCTCACCACAGGCACAGGGGAAAACTAATGAAAAACTGTTTTTT. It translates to CASSPQAQGKTNEKLFF. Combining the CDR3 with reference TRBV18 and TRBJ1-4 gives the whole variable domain NAGVMQNPRHLVRRRGQEARLRCSPMKGHSHVYWYRQLPEEGLKFMVYLQKENIIDESGMPKERFSAEFPKEGPSILRIQQVVRGDSAAYFCASSPQAQGKTNEKLFFGSGTQLSVL.